Following are 26 T cell receptor beta chains from one sample sequenced in a study of blood T cell repertoires in COVID-19. The repertoire was sequenced with immunoSEQ multiplex PCR; TCRdb's copy has only in-frame clones and lacks some. Among around 75,000 clones listed, roughly 80% were seen once. Sequenced input: peripheral blood. Every receptor here comes from a man aged 50 to 60 with COVID-19, enrolled during active disease.

This chain uses TRBV7-9 with TRBJ1-4; D unclear. CDR1 is SEHNR and CDR2 is FQNEAQ in the germline V gene (reference sequence). V lost 5 bases to trimming and J lost 8 bases, with 12 bases between them. CDR3 length: 13 amino acids. The CDR3 protein is CASSKTSGEKLFF. In nucleotides, the CDR3 is TGTGCCAGCAGCAAAACCTCAGGAGAAAAACTGTTTTTT.

V and J are TRBV18 and TRBJ1-6, with 10 positions matching TRBD1. With 3 bases clipped from V and 8 bases from J, the junction kept 4 bases outside the gene matches. Germline lookup yields CDR1 KGHSH and CDR2 LQKENI. The CDR3 contains 15 residues. In DNA, the CDR3 is TGTGCCAGCTCACCGACAGGGACAGGGGATTCACCCCTCCACTTT. This codes for CASSPTGTGDSPLHF.

The gene calls are TRBV28 and TRBJ2-1; 8 bases fit TRBD1. In germline, CDR1 is MDHEN, CDR2 SYDVKM. The CDR3 is made up of 15 amino acids. With V trimmed by 7 bases and J by 6 bases, 11 bases remained unmatched. The CDR3 DNA reads as TGTGCCAGCACCCAGGGGGGACAGGTGGCCAATGAGCAGTTCTTC. Translation gives CASTQGGQVANEQFF.

This chain connects TRBV9 to TRBJ2-2, with 9 positions matching TRBD2. The CDR3 extends over 16 amino acids. CDR1 and CDR2 (germline): SGDLS, YYNGEE. V shed 2 bases and J 1 base; nucleotides not matched to a gene: 3. The CDR3 DNA sequence: TGTGCCAGCAGCGTGGGACTAGCTATGAACACCGGGGAGCTGTTTTTT. Amino acid sequence: CASSVGLAMNTGELFF.

The rearrangement uses TRBV30 and TRBJ1-2; no clear D. With 2 bases removed from V and 3 bases from J, the gap between germline ends came to 13 bases. The CDR3 is 14 amino acids. Germline lookup yields CDR1 GTSNPN and CDR2 SVGIG (reference sequence). CDR3 sequence reads: CAWSLDRRYYGYTF. In DNA, the CDR3 is TGTGCCTGGAGTTTAGACCGGCGGTACTATGGCTACACCTTC.

This chain connects TRBV25-1 to TRBJ1-2, with 7 bases aligning to TRBD1. Germline V gene lookup returns CDR1 MGHDK and CDR2 SYGVNS. The CDR3 is 18 amino acids. J gave up 8 bases and V 5 bases, and 23 bases lay outside the gene matches. The CDR3 sequence: CASSPLLGSGRGEHGYTF. The CDR3 nucleotides read TGTGCCAGCAGTCCCCTCTTGGGGTCGGGCAGGGGGGAACACGGCTACACCTTC.

V and J are TRBV6-5 and TRBJ2-2; unclear D gene. The V gene's germline CDR1 is MNHEY and CDR2 SVGAGI. CDR3 length equals 13 residues. Trimming shortened V by 6 bases and J by 8 bases, and 13 bases separated the two germline ends. CDR3 DNA sequence: TGTGCCAGCAGGAAAACGAGTACGGGGGAGCTGTTTTTT. Amino acids: CASRKTSTGELFF.

The CDR3 nucleotides are TGTGCCAGCACCTCAGGACTCGTTGGGGACAATGAGCAGTTCTTC. Translating gives CASTSGLVGDNEQFF. The chain uses TRBV2 and TRBJ2-1; D is possibly TRBD2 (5 bases). The CDR3 extends over 15 amino acids. Germline CDR1 reads SNHLY; CDR2 reads FYNNEI. Deletions cut 7 bases from V and 5 bases from J, with 18 bases between.

The DNA for the CDR3 is TGCGCCAGCAGCTTTATACCGGACAGGAACACTGAAGCTTTCTTT. Protein product: CASSFIPDRNTEAFF. The chain is built from TRBV5-1 and TRBJ1-1; D is possibly TRBD1 (6 bases). CDR1 and CDR2 (germline): SGHRS, YFSETQ. V dropped 2 bases and J dropped 1 base, with 12 bases sitting between them. The CDR3 consists of 15 residues.

The J gene is TRBJ2-2, the V gene TRBV27; perhaps TRBD1 as D (7 bases). Germline V gives CDR1 MNHEY, CDR2 SMNVEV (reference sequence). The CDR3 sequence is 14 residues long. Trimming took 7 bases from V and 9 from J, leaving 18 bases between them. The CDR3 DNA sequence: TGTGCCAGCACCCCAGGGGGGCCCTACCGGGAGCTGTTTTTT. This translates into CASTPGGPYRELFF.

The chain is built from TRBV6-5 and TRBJ1-5; D is perhaps TRBD1 (6 bases). Germline V gene sequence: CDR1 MNHEY, CDR2 SVGAGI. The CDR3 has 14 residues. The germline V and J ends were trimmed by 6 bases and 4 bases, with 13 bases remaining between them. CDR3 amino acids: CASRRQVGNQPQHF. The CDR3, as DNA: TGTGCCAGCAGACGACAGGTGGGAAATCAGCCCCAGCATTTT.

In its sample, this clone was seen once. The chain links TRBV20-1 to TRBJ2-2, with 11 nucleotides matching TRBD2. J gave up 0 bases and V 3 bases, and 3 bases lay outside the gene matches. This CDR3 has 16 residues. CDR1 and CDR2 from the germline V gene are DFQATT and SNEGSKA (reference sequence). The CDR3 bases are TGCAGTGCTAGTAGTAGCGGGAGGGCGAACACCGGGGAGCTGTTTTTT. This sequence encodes CSASSSGRANTGELFF.

The rearrangement joins TRBV5-6 to TRBJ1-2; TRBD1 matches at 9 bases. V lost 3 bases, J lost 3 bases, and 3 bases stayed unmatched. The CDR3 is 14 residues long. CDR1 and CDR2 from the germline V gene are SGHDT and YYEEEE. DNA of the CDR3: TGTGCCAGCAGCTATGGACAGGGGTACTATGGCTACACCTTC. Residues: CASSYGQGYYGYTF. The full variable domain, completed using reference TRBV5-6 and TRBJ1-2, is DAGVTQSPTHLIKTRGQQVTLRCSPKSGHDTVSWYQQALGQGPQFIFQYYEEEERQRGNFPDRFSGHQFPNYSSELNVNALLLGDSALYLCASSYGQGYYGYTFGSGTRLTVV.

The chain is built from TRBV19 and TRBJ2-7; tentatively, D is TRBD1 (7 bases). The V end lost 8 bases, the J end lost 7 bases, and 18 bases lay between the germline ends. Germline CDR1 reads LNHDA; CDR2 reads SQIVND (reference sequence). The CDR3 consists of 13 residues. CDR3 in amino acids: CASGRQGAGEQYF. The CDR3 DNA sequence: TGTGCCAGTGGCCGACAGGGCGCGGGAGAGCAGTACTTC.

The sample holds one count of this clone. This chain connects TRBV29-1 to TRBJ2-7, with D perhaps TRBD2 (5 bases). The length of the CDR3 is 13 residues. Germline V gives CDR1 SQVTM, CDR2 ANQGSEA. The V and J ends lost 1 base and 6 bases respectively, with 13 bases between them. The CDR3 spells CSVEVLAKGEQYF. The CDR3 coding sequence is TGCAGCGTTGAAGTCTTAGCGAAGGGCGAGCAGTACTTC.

In this sample, this clone turned up once. The V call is TRBV4-3, the J call TRBJ2-3, with a weak D call TRBD2 (6 bases). Germline CDR1 reads LGHNA; CDR2 reads YSLEER. The ends were cut back, 0 bases at V and 4 bases at J, with 14 bases in the middle. The length of the CDR3 is 16 residues. The CDR3 loop is CASSQDTGEVADTQYF. The DNA of the CDR3 is TGCGCCAGCAGCCAAGATACCGGGGAGGTGGCAGATACGCAGTATTTT.

This chain links TRBV24-1 with TRBJ2-1, with 8 bases that match TRBD2. In germline, CDR1 is KGHDR, CDR2 SFDVKD. J gave up 2 bases and V 3 bases, and 5 bases lay outside the gene matches. This CDR3 has 16 residues. CDR3 in amino acids: CATSDRAGVPYNEQFF. The CDR3 DNA follows: TGTGCCACCAGTGATCGAGCGGGAGTCCCCTACAATGAGCAGTTCTTC.

The chain recombines TRBV11-1 with TRBJ2-7, with 11 nucleotides matching TRBD2. Germline CDR1 reads SGHAT; CDR2 reads FQDESV (reference sequence). Trimming at V came to 6 bases and at J to 6 bases, leaving 4 bases not matched to a gene. The CDR3 runs to 13 residues. As DNA, the CDR3 is TGTGCCAGCAGTCGGACTAGCGGGCGCGAGCAGTACTTC. This sequence encodes CASSRTSGREQYF.

Turning to this clone: Different DNA sequences within this sample yield the same CDR3. V is TRBV9 and J is TRBJ2-2; a possible D gene is TRBD1 (5 bases). Germline loops: CDR1 SGDLS, CDR2 YYNGEE. V lost 1 base and J 5 bases, leaving 6 bases between the germline ends. This CDR3 comprises 13 residues. DNA for the CDR3: TGTGCCAGCAGCGTACAGGGTACCGGGGAGCTGTTTTTT. This codes for CASSVQGTGELFF.

Details on this clone: The sample holds other DNA sequences that translate to the same CDR3. The chain combines TRBV11-1 with TRBJ1-6; D call uncertain. Trimming shortened V by 5 bases and J by 5 bases, and 10 bases separated the two germline ends. The CDR3 covers 14 residues. Germline V gives CDR1 SGHAT, CDR2 FQDESV (reference sequence). CDR3: CASSRTGNNSPLHF. The DNA of the CDR3 is TGTGCCAGCAGCCGGACGGGGAATAATTCACCCCTCCACTTT.

This chain connects TRBV2 to TRBJ2-5; D perhaps matches TRBD1 (6 bases). Germline CDR1 reads SNHLY; CDR2 reads FYNNEI. The CDR3 runs 13 residues. V gave up 8 bases and J gave up 1 base, with 11 bases separating them. CDR3 bases: TGTGCCAGCCGACGGGACATCCAAGAGACCCAGTACTTC. Protein product: CASRRDIQETQYF.

V gene TRBV5-4 combines with J gene TRBJ1-5, with no clear D. Trimming took off 4 bases at V and 2 bases at J, with 13 bases between the two ends. The V gene's germline CDR1 is SGHNT and CDR2 YYREEE (reference sequence). This CDR3 has 15 residues. CDR3 region: CASSQTPTGNQPQHF. In nucleotides, the CDR3 is TGTGCCAGCAGCCAAACCCCAACGGGCAATCAGCCCCAGCATTTT. Full variable domain (missing parts from reference TRBV5-4 and TRBJ1-5): ETGVTQSPTHLIKTRGQQVTLRCSSQSGHNTVSWYQQALGQGPQFIFQYYREEENGRGNFPPRFSGLQFPNYSSELNVNALELDDSALYLCASSQTPTGNQPQHFGDGTRLSIL.

This rearrangement joins TRBV2 to TRBJ2-1; D may be TRBD2 (5 bases). This CDR3 spans 14 amino acids. The germline V gene has CDR1 SNHLY and CDR2 FYNNEI. The V gene lost 7 bases and the J gene lost 2 bases, with 12 bases spanning the gap. The CDR3 is CASNSGYTYNEQFF. CDR3 nucleotide sequence: TGTGCCAGCAATTCGGGGTACACCTACAATGAGCAGTTCTTC.

The chain combines TRBV9 with TRBJ1-3; perhaps TRBD1 as D (6 bases). The germline CDR1 and CDR2 sequences are SGDLS and YYNGEE. V lost 3 bases to trimming and J lost 8 bases, with 18 bases between them. CDR3 length equals 15 residues. The CDR3 region has the DNA TGTGCCAGCAGCGCGGGGGGACATTTTGGGGACACCATATATTTT. Protein product: CASSAGGHFGDTIYF. Full variable domain (rest looked up from reference TRBV9 and TRBJ1-3): DSGVTQTPKHLITATGQRVTLRCSPRSGDLSVYWYQQSLDQGLQFLIQYYNGEERAKGNILERFSAQQFPDLHSELNLSSLELGDSALYFCASSAGGHFGDTIYFGEGSWLTVV.

This chain connects TRBV9 to TRBJ2-7, with TRBD2 matching over 10 bases. The CDR3 totals 16 residues. Per the germline V gene, CDR1 is SGDLS and CDR2 is YYNGEE. Losses at the gene ends were 3 bases for V and 3 bases for J; bases not matched to a gene: 9. In DNA form, the CDR3 reads TGTGCCAGCAGCGGACAATCTAGCGGGAGTATCTACGAGCAGTACTTC. It translates to CASSGQSSGSIYEQYF.

This clone was counted a few times. The V call is TRBV5-5, the J call TRBJ2-7; perhaps TRBD1 as D (6 bases). The germline gives CDR1 SGHKS, CDR2 YYEKEE (reference sequence). The V and J ends lost 4 bases and 2 bases respectively, with 16 bases between them. The CDR3 totals 15 residues. The CDR3 loop reads CASSPTTGLPYEQYF. The CDR3 DNA reads as TGTGCCAGCAGCCCAACGACAGGCCTACCCTACGAGCAGTACTTC.